The clone carrying this TCR beta chain showed up just once. What it recognizes is unknown. The data originate from a study of cytomegalovirus exposure and HLA in healthy donors. PCR amplification relied on 60 Vbeta primers (plus 13 Jbeta primers). Clones were sequenced by immunoSEQ multiplex PCR, and TCRdb holds only the in-frame ones, with some missing. The sample lists roughly 100,000 clones, 75% to 85% seen once, with 2% to 2.5% in the top ten. Germline lookup yields CDR1 MNHEY and CDR2 SVGAGI. V was clipped by 7 bases and J by 0 bases, with 12 bases between them. The CDR3 extends over 15 amino acids. The study, taken as a whole, reports: Productive status was seen about 90% or about 30% of the time for most TCR beta V segments in an earlier analysis. Solely CMV serostatus was available to characterize immune exposure.

This chain joins TRBV6-5 and TRBJ2-2; a possible D gene is TRBD1 (5 bases). This clonotype was sampled from a young man in good health and CMV-seronegative. Sequencing input: PBMCs. CDR3 residues: CASKRYRTNTGELFF. The DNA for the CDR3 is TGTGCCAGCAAAAGGTACAGGACGAACACCGGGGAGCTGTTTTTT.